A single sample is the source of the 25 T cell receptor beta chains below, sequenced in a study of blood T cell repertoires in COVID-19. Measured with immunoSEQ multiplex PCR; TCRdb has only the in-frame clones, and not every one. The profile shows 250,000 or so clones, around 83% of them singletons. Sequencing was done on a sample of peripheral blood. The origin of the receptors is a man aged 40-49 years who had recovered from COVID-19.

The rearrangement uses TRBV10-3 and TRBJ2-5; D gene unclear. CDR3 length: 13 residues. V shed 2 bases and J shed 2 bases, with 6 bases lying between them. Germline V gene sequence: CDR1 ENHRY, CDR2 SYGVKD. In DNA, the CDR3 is TGTGCCATCAGTGAGACAGATCAAGAGACCCAGTACTTC. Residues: CAISETDQETQYF.

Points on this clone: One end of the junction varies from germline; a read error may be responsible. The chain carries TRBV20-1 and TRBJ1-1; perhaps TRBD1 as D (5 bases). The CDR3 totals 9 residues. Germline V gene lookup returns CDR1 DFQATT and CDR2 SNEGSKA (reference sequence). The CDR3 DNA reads TGCAGTGCTAGAGTCGGACAAACCTTT. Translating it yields CSARVGQTF.

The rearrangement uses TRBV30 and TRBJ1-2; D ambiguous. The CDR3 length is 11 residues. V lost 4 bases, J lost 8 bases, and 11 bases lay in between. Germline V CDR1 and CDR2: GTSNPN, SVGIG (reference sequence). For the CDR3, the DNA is TGTGCCTGGACTGAGGGCGGCGGCTACACCTTC. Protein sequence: CAWTEGGGYTF.

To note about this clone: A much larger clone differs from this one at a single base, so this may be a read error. In DNA form, the CDR3 reads TGTGCCTGGAGTGATAAGAGACTAGCGAGCGGCGACACCGGGGAGCTGTTTTTT. Residues: CAWSDKRLASGDTGELFF. V gene TRBV30 combines with J gene TRBJ2-2; the match to TRBD2 covers 8 bases. Germline CDR1 GTSNPN, CDR2 SVGIG (reference sequence). The CDR3 length is 18 residues. The V segment lost 1 base and the J segment 3 bases; nucleotides outside the gene matches: 13.

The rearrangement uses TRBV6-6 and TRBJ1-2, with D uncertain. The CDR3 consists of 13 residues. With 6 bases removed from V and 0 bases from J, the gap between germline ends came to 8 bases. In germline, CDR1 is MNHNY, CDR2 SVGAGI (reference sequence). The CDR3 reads CASRALANYGYTF. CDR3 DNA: TGTGCCAGCAGAGCTTTAGCTAACTATGGCTACACCTTC.

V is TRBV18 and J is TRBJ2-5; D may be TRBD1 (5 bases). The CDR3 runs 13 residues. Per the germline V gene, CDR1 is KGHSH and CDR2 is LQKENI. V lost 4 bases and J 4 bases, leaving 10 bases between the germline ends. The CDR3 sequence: CASSLRQGETQYF. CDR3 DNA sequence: TGTGCCAGCTCACTCCGCCAGGGAGAGACCCAGTACTTC.

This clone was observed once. The chain's CDR3 is CASSIQGTLVGTQYF. The CDR3 bases are TGTGCCAGTAGTATCCAGGGGACGTTGGTAGGGACCCAGTACTTC. V is TRBV19 and J is TRBJ2-5; tentatively, D is TRBD1 (6 bases). This CDR3 comprises 15 residues. V lost 3 bases, J lost 7 bases, and 18 bases lay in between. CDR1 and CDR2 (germline): LNHDA, SQIVND (reference sequence).

CDR3 in amino acids: CASSGGRGSNEQFF. In DNA, the CDR3 is TGTGCCAGCAGCGGGGGCAGGGGGTCCAATGAGCAGTTCTTC. The chain employs TRBV11-3 and TRBJ2-1; 7 bases agree with TRBD1. CDR1 SGHNT and CDR2 YENEEA come from the germline V gene. The CDR3 runs 14 residues. J gave up 6 bases and V 5 bases, and 7 bases lay outside the gene matches.

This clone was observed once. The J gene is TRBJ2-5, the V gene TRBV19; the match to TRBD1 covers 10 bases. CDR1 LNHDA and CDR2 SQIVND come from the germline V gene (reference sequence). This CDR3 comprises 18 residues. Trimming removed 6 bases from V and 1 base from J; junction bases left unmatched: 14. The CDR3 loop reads CASSSGTGAFIFQETQYF. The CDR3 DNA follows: TGTGCCAGTAGCTCCGGGACAGGGGCGTTCATCTTCCAAGAGACCCAGTACTTC. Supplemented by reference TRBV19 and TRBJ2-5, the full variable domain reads DGGITQSPKYLFRKEGQNVTLSCEQNLNHDAMYWYRQDPGQGLRLIYYSQIVNDFQKGDIAEGYSVSREKKESFPLTVTSAQKNPTAFYLCASSSGTGAFIFQETQYFGPGTRLLVL.

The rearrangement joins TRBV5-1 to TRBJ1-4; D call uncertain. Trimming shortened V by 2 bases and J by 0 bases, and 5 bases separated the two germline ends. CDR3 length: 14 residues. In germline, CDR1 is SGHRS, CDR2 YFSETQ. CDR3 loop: CASSLQSTNEKLFF. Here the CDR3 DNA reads TGCGCCAGCAGCTTACAGTCAACTAATGAAAAACTGTTTTTT.

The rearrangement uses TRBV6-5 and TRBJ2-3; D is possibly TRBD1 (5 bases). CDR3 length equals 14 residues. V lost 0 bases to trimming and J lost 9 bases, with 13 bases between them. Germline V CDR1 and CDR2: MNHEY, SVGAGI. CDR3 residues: CASSYSQGGDTQYF. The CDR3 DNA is TGTGCCAGCAGTTACTCCCAGGGCGGTGACACGCAGTATTTT.

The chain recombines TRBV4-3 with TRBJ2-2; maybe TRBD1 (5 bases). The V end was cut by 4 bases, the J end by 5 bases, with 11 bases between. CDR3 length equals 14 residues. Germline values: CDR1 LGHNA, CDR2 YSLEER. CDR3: CASSPRRGTGELFF. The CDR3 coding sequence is TGCGCCAGCAGCCCGCGTAGGGGTACCGGGGAGCTGTTTTTT.

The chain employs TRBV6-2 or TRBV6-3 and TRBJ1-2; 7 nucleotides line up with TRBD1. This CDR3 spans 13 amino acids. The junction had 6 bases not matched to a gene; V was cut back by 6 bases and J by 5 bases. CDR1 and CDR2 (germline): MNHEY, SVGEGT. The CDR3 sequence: CASSKQGRYGYTF. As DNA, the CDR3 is TGTGCCAGCAGCAAACAGGGGCGGTATGGCTACACCTTC.

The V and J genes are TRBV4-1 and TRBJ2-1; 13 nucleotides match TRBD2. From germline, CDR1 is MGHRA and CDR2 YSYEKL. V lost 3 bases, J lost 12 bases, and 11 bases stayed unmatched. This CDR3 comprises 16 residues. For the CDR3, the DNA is TGCGCCAGCAGCCAGACGGGACTAGCGGGACAAAGAAGGCAGTTCTTC. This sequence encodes CASSQTGLAGQRRQFF.

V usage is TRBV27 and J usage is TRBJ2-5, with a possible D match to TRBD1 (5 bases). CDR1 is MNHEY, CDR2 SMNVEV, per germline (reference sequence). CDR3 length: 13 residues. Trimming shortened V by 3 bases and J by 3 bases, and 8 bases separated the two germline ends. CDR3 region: CASSLTVKETQYF. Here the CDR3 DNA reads TGTGCCAGCAGTTTGACAGTGAAAGAGACCCAGTACTTC.

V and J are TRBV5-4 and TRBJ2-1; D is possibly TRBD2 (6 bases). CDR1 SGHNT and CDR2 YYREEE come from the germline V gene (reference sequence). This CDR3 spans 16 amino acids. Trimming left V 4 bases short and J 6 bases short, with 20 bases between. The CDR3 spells CASSDRRRGSSNEQFF. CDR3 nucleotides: TGTGCCAGCAGCGATAGAAGGCGGGGAAGTAGCAATGAGCAGTTCTTC.

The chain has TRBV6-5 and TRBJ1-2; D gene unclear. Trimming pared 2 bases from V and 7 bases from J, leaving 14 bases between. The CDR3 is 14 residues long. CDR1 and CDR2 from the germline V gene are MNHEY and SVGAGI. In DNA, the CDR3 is TGTGCCAGCAGTTACACGGAGGGTGCCCTTGGCTACACCTTC. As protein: CASSYTEGALGYTF.

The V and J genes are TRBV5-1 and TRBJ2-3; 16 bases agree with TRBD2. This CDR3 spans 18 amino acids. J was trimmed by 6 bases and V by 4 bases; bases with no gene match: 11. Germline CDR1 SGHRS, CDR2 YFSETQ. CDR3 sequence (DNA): TGCGCCAGCAGCACGGGACTAGCGGGGGGGCCGTCTGTTGATACGCAGTATTTT. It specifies CASSTGLAGGPSVDTQYF.

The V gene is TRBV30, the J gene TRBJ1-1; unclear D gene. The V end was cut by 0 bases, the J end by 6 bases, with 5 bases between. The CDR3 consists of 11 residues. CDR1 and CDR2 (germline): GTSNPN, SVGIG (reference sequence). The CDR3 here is CAWSVGSEAFF. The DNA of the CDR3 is TGTGCCTGGAGTGTCGGTTCTGAAGCTTTCTTT.

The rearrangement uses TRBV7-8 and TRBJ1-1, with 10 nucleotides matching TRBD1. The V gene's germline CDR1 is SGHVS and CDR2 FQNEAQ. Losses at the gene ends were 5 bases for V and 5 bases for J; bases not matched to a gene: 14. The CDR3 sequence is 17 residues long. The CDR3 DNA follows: TGTGCCAGCAGCCAATCACCGGGACAGGGGAGGGAGACTGAAGCTTTCTTT. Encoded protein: CASSQSPGQGRETEAFF.

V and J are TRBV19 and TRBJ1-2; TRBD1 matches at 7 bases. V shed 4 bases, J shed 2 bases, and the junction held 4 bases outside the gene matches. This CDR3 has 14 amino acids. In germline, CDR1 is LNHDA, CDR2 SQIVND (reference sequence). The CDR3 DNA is TGTGCCAGTAGTACTCGACAGGGAAACTATGGCTACACCTTC. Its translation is CASSTRQGNYGYTF. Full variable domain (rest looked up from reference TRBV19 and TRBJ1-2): DGGITQSPKYLFRKEGQNVTLSCEQNLNHDAMYWYRQDPGQGLRLIYYSQIVNDFQKGDIAEGYSVSREKKESFPLTVTSAQKNPTAFYLCASSTRQGNYGYTFGSGTRLTVV.

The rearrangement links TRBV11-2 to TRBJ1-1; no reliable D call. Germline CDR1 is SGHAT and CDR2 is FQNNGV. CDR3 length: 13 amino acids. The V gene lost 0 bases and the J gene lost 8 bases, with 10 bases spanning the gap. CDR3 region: CASSLDLYREAFF. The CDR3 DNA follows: TGTGCCAGCAGCTTAGATTTGTACAGAGAAGCTTTCTTT.

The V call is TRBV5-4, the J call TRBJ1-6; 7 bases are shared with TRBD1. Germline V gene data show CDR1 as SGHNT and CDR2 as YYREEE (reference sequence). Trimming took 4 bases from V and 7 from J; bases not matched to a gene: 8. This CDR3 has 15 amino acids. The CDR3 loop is CASSAPGQQNSPLHF. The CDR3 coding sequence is TGTGCCAGCAGCGCACCGGGACAGCAAAATTCACCCCTCCACTTT.

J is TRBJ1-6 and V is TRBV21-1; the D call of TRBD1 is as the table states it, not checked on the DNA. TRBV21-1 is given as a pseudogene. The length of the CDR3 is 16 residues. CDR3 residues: CASSNRDRYYNSPLHF. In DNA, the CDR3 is TGTGCCAGCAGCAACCGGGACAGGTACTATAATTCACCCCTCCACTTT.

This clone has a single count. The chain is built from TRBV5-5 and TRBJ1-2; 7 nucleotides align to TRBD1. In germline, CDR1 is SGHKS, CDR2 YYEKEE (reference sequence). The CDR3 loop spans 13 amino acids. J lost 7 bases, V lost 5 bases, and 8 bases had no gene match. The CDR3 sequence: CASRETGTSGYTF. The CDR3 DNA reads TGTGCCAGCAGGGAGACAGGGACTAGTGGCTACACCTTC.